This T cell receptor (beta chain) was sequenced during a study of T cells in Graves' hyperthyroidism and ophthalmopathy. Researchers took RNA transcripts and amplified the TCR beta CDR3 regions from them. Carried out on the TCR CDR3, a first-round RT-PCR used the HTBI primer set. TCRdb fed the multiplex PCR reads into MiXCR, producing one record per CDR3 protein. This sample yields roughly 700,000 distinct CDR3 sequences, of which around 40% are seen a single time; 31% belongs to the top ten. The CDR3 is 11 amino acids. Germline V gene data show CDR1 as SEHNR and CDR2 as FQNEAQ (reference sequence). Trimming cost V 3 bases and J 5 bases, with 3 bases left between them. This clonotype occurred many times. Exclusion of a patient resulted from uncontrolled infection, other autoimmune disease, pregnancy or lactation.

The sequence was obtained from a woman aged 40-49 years with Graves' hyperthyroidism. The specimen sequenced was blood. This chain uses TRBV7-9 with TRBJ2-3; D gene unclear. Written as DNA, the CDR3 is TGTGCCAGCAGCTTTGGAGATACGCAGTATTTT. It translates to CASSFGDTQYF.